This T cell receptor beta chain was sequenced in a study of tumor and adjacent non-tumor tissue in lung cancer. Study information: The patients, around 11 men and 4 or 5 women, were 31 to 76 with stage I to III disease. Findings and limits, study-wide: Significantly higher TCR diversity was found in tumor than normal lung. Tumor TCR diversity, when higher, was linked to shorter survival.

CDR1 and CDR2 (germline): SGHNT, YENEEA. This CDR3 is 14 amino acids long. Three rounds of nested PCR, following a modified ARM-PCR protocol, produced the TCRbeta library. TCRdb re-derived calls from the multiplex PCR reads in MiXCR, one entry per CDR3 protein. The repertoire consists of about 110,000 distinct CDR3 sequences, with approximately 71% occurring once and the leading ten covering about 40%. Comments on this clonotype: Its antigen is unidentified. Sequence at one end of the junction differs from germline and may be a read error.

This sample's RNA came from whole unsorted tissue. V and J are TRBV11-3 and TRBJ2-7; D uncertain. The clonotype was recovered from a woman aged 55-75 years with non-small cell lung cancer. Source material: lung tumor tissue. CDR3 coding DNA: TGTGTCAGCAGTTTAGATATGGGATCCTACGAGCAGTACTTC. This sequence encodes CVSSLDMGSYEQYF.